Included here is one TCR beta chain sequence, with context. Source study methods: Cell counts per sample came from amplifying reference gene primers. Method: immunoSEQ multiplex PCR; TCRdb's copy keeps in-frame clones and lacks some. From that table come the V and J calls and clone size; the DNA was used to work out D and trimming. The table includes roughly 150,000 clones, around 83% detected once. The CDR3 totals 14 residues. The germline CDR1 and CDR2 sequences are SGHRS and YFSETQ. The V end lost 3 bases, the J end lost 5 bases, and 14 bases lay between the germline ends. These data originate in a study of blood T cell repertoires in COVID-19. Study-level information: Italy, Spain and the United States were the sources of the convalescent and acute COVID-19 samples. In each case, the material was cDNA or gDNA derived from T cells, B-cell-depleted T cells, or PBMCs.

Recruited during active infection, patients (from Seattle) were subsequently followed longitudinally. The specimen sequenced was peripheral blood. The clonotype was recovered from a woman aged 60-75 years with COVID-19, enrolled during active disease. This chain links TRBV5-1 with TRBJ1-1; no clear D gene. CDR3 amino acids: CASSSEPTLTEAFF. CDR3 nucleotides: TGCGCCAGCAGCTCGGAGCCTACGCTGACTGAAGCTTTCTTT. The variable domain in full, with the rest retrieved from reference TRBV5-1 and TRBJ1-1, is KAGVTQTPRYLIKTRGQQVTLSCSPISGHRSVSWYQQTPGQGLQFLFEYFSETQRNKGNFPGRFSGRQFSNSRSEMNVSTLELGDSALYLCASSSEPTLTEAFFGQGTRLTVV.